The 17 T cell receptor beta chains below were found in one sample sequenced in a study of cytomegalovirus exposure and HLA in healthy donors. PCR primers comprised 60 Vbeta and 13 Jbeta primers. Profiling relied on immunoSEQ multiplex PCR, and the TCRdb table lists in-frame clones only, not all of them. The table lists about 140,000 clones, under 70% of them singletons. Material: PBMCs. All receptors come from a woman in her sixties in good health and CMV-seronegative.

The genes are TRBV9 and TRBJ2-3; D is uncertain. This CDR3 spans 17 amino acids. Trimming left V 0 bases short and J 3 bases short, with 17 bases between. Germline CDR1 and CDR2: SGDLS and YYNGEE. The CDR3 region is CASSVATGSFGTDTQYF. The CDR3 nucleotides are TGTGCCAGCAGCGTAGCTACGGGTTCCTTTGGGACAGATACGCAGTATTTT.

This clone was counted between two and nine times. The rearrangement uses TRBV9 and TRBJ1-1, with 8 positions matching TRBD1. The CDR3 has 15 residues. V lost 0 bases to trimming and J lost 5 bases; unmatched junction nucleotides: 6. The germline CDR1 and CDR2 sequences are SGDLS and YYNGEE. DNA for the CDR3: TGTGCCAGCAGCGTAGCTCCAGGGGGCCCTACTGAAGCTTTCTTT. Encoded protein: CASSVAPGGPTEAFF.

Only one count was recorded for this clone. The genes are TRBV5-1 and TRBJ1-1; TRBD1 is a possible D gene (5 bases). Germline lookup yields CDR1 SGHRS and CDR2 YFSETQ. Trimming pared 0 bases from V and 2 bases from J, leaving 11 bases between. The CDR3 totals 15 residues. The CDR3 loop is CASSLVGGANTEAFF. In nucleotides, the CDR3 is TGCGCCAGCAGCTTGGTCGGGGGAGCAAACACTGAAGCTTTCTTT. Combining the CDR3 with reference TRBV5-1 and TRBJ1-1 gives the whole variable domain KAGVTQTPRYLIKTRGQQVTLSCSPISGHRSVSWYQQTPGQGLQFLFEYFSETQRNKGNFPGRFSGRQFSNSRSEMNVSTLELGDSALYLCASSLVGGANTEAFFGQGTRLTVV.

V usage is TRBV28 and J usage is TRBJ2-7, with 7 positions matching TRBD1. Trimming removed 7 bases from V and 12 bases from J; junction bases left unmatched: 9. The CDR3 runs to 11 residues. CDR1 MDHEN and CDR2 SYDVKM come from the germline V gene. This chain's CDR3 is CASTDLDRSYF. The CDR3 region has the DNA TGTGCCAGCACCGACTTGGACAGGTCGTACTTC.

This clone has a handful of counts. This sequence joins TRBV9 and TRBJ2-5; 12 bases are a match to TRBD2. The junction had 2 bases not matched to a gene; V was cut back by 3 bases and J by 2 bases. The CDR3 has 15 amino acids. Germline CDR1 is SGDLS and CDR2 is YYNGEE. CDR3 bases: TGTGCCAGCAGCGCGACTAGCGGGGGACAAGAGACCCAGTACTTC. It is translated as CASSATSGGQETQYF.

This clone turned up a few times. This sequence joins TRBV6-6 and TRBJ2-3, with D unresolved. V was cut by 2 bases and J by 5 bases, with 14 bases left in between. This CDR3 has 15 residues. Per the germline V gene, CDR1 is MNHNY and CDR2 is SVGAGI (reference sequence). The CDR3 loop is CASSYPPTRKDTQYF. The CDR3 DNA reads TGTGCCAGCAGTTACCCGCCTACGCGGAAAGATACGCAGTATTTT.

This chain uses TRBV6-6 with TRBJ2-7; 11 bases fit TRBD2. Per the germline V gene, CDR1 is MNHNY and CDR2 is SVGAGI (reference sequence). V dropped 5 bases and J dropped 0; count of bases not matched to a gene: 3. The CDR3 extends over 15 amino acids. CDR3 region: CASSILAGASYEQYF. CDR3 coding DNA: TGTGCCAGCAGTATACTAGCGGGGGCCTCCTACGAGCAGTACTTC.

CDR3 region: CASSQDPPRTRPPDTQYF. The CDR3 nucleotides are TGCGCCAGCAGCCAAGATCCCCCTAGGACTAGGCCCCCAGATACGCAGTATTTT. The chain employs TRBV4-3 and TRBJ2-3; 7 bases map to TRBD2. The V segment lost 0 bases and the J segment 4 bases; nucleotides outside the gene matches: 13. Germline V gives CDR1 LGHNA, CDR2 YSLEER. CDR3 size: 18 residues.

The chain carries TRBV7-2 and TRBJ1-3; 9 nucleotides match TRBD1. The junction had 6 bases not matched to a gene; V was cut back by 2 bases and J by 4 bases. Germline V gene data show CDR1 as SGHTA and CDR2 as FQGNSA. CDR3 length: 16 residues. The CDR3 loop is CASSLMVQGAGNTIYF. CDR3 coding DNA: TGTGCCAGCAGCTTAATGGTACAGGGGGCCGGAAACACCATATATTTT.

This clone came up a few times. The chain links TRBV5-1 to TRBJ2-7; 7 bases are shared with TRBD1. The germline V gene encodes CDR1 SGHRS and CDR2 YFSETQ. The CDR3 has 13 residues. The ends lost 3 bases at V and 2 bases at J; junction bases unmatched: 2. This CDR3 reads CASSSGTAYEQYF. In nucleotides, the CDR3 is TGCGCCAGCAGCTCGGGGACAGCCTACGAGCAGTACTTC.

The chain joins TRBV4-2 to TRBJ2-3, with TRBD2 identical over 9 bases. Germline V lookup: CDR1 LGHNA, CDR2 YNFKEQ. The CDR3 runs 18 residues. The junction had 7 bases not matched to a gene; V was cut back by 0 bases and J by 0 bases. CDR3 loop: CASSQDPASGTSTDTQYF. In DNA form, the CDR3 reads TGTGCCAGCAGCCAAGATCCGGCTAGCGGGACTAGCACAGATACGCAGTATTTT.

J is TRBJ2-3 and V is TRBV7-2; 13 nucleotides align to TRBD2. V gave up 4 bases and J gave up 5 bases; unmatched junction bases: 6. The germline gives CDR1 SGHTA, CDR2 FQGNSA. This CDR3 contains 16 residues. The CDR3 region is CASSSGTSGTGDTQYF. The CDR3 DNA follows: TGTGCCAGCAGCTCGGGGACTAGCGGGACGGGAGATACGCAGTATTTT.

This chain links TRBV4-1 with TRBJ1-6, with D maybe TRBD1 (6 bases). With 3 bases removed from V and 9 bases from J, the gap between germline ends came to 12 bases. CDR3 length: 14 residues. CDR1 is MGHRA and CDR2 is YSYEKL in the germline V gene. Here the CDR3 DNA reads TGCGCCAGCAGCCACGACGACAGGCGTTCACCCCTCCACTTT. Translating it yields CASSHDDRRSPLHF.

As to this clone: This specimen includes other DNA sequences encoding the same CDR3. This chain joins TRBV5-1 and TRBJ2-3; D uncertain. Germline V CDR1 and CDR2: SGHRS, YFSETQ. With 0 bases removed from V and 1 base from J, the gap between germline ends came to 6 bases. CDR3 length equals 14 residues. DNA of the CDR3: TGCGCCAGCAGCTTGGACACCCGCACAGATACGCAGTATTTT. Translated: CASSLDTRTDTQYF.

The chain combines TRBV9 with TRBJ2-7, with TRBD1 identical over 8 bases. The J segment lost 7 bases and the V segment lost 3 bases, leaving 3 bases of the junction unmatched. This CDR3 has 12 residues. Looked up from germline, CDR1 is SGDLS and CDR2 is YYNGEE. This CDR3 is CASSGTGNEQYF. CDR3 bases: TGTGCCAGCAGCGGGACAGGGAATGAGCAGTACTTC.

The V gene is TRBV5-6, the J gene TRBJ1-4; D call uncertain. The CDR3 loop spans 13 amino acids. V was trimmed by 4 bases and J by 4 bases, leaving 8 bases between them. From germline, CDR1 is SGHDT and CDR2 YYEEEE. The CDR3 here is CASSPGYNEKLFF. The CDR3 bases are TGTGCCAGCAGCCCGGGATATAATGAAAAACTGTTTTTT.

V and J are TRBV5-6 and TRBJ2-7, with TRBD1 as a possible D gene (5 bases). V was clipped by 3 bases and J by 7 bases, with 11 bases between them. CDR3 length: 12 amino acids. Germline V gene sequence: CDR1 SGHDT, CDR2 YYEEEE. DNA for the CDR3: TGTGCCAGCAGCTCTGACAGATGGGAGCAGTACTTC. It encodes CASSSDRWEQYF. The complete variable domain, with remaining parts taken from reference TRBV5-6 and TRBJ2-7, reads DAGVTQSPTHLIKTRGQQVTLRCSPKSGHDTVSWYQQALGQGPQFIFQYYEEEERQRGNFPDRFSGHQFPNYSSELNVNALLLGDSALYLCASSSDRWEQYFGPGTRLTVT.